This TCR beta chain was sequenced for a study of T cell repertoires in cytomegalovirus infection. Study context: Matching HLA type and CMV infection were both indicated by public TCR beta signatures.

This CDR3 has 15 residues. The germline V gene encodes CDR1 LNHNV and CDR2 YYDKDF (reference sequence). Trimming took 5 bases from V and 4 from J; bases not matched to a gene: 5. In the case of this clonotype: What it recognizes is unknown.

Each CDR3 protein is one row after TCRdb ran MiXCR on the reads. The table has 550,000 to 700,000 distinct CDR3 sequences, just under 40% seen once. General study results and limits: Carriers of CMV and the relevant HLA type were discriminated by public TCR beta frequency.

Material: cultured PBMCs, obtained from culture after CMV antigen stimulation. The chain recombines TRBV15 with TRBJ1-4; 9 nucleotides align to TRBD1. The TCR was taken from a human donor in good health (CMV status not recorded). Some clones in this sample may be carry-over from other donors' samples. CDR3 protein: CATSPPGQGNEKLFF. CDR3 in DNA: TGTGCCACCAGCCCTCCGGGACAGGGTAATGAAAAACTGTTTTTT.